This T cell receptor beta chain was profiled in a study of cytomegalovirus exposure and HLA in healthy donors. Study background: An earlier analysis identified 120 million or so unique TCR beta sequences in 150 million to 200 million T cells. Study-wide points: Previously analyzed data showed that most TCR beta V segments were productive at a frequency of about 90% or about 30%. For TCR beta chains, V- and J-gene trimming was later linked to a missense DCLRE1C variant.

PCR amplification relied on 60 Vbeta primers (plus 13 Jbeta primers). Assay used: immunoSEQ multiplex PCR; TCRdb lists only in-frame clones, some missing. This sample has more than 200,000 clones, with more than 75% found just once. Unrecorded immune exposures were likely, despite nominal health at sampling. As regards this clone: Its antigen is unknown.

The V segment lost 2 bases and the J segment 9 bases; nucleotides outside the gene matches: 8. CDR1 is SGHRS, CDR2 YFSETQ, per germline. The CDR3 consists of 16 residues. The chain couples TRBV5-1 to TRBJ2-1; 13 bases fit TRBD2. Specimen: PBMCs. The receptor was derived from a human donor in good health. CDR3 amino acids: CASSLTGTSGIGEQFF. The DNA for the CDR3 is TGCGCCAGCAGCTTAACCGGGACTAGCGGGATTGGTGAGCAGTTCTTC.